What follows describes a single T cell receptor (beta chain). Antigen: not known. The sample belongs to a study of cytomegalovirus exposure and HLA in healthy donors. Study-wide findings and caveats: A later analysis by the authors found several of the most significant clusters apparently linked to common viral pathogens. A prior analysis recorded that most TCR beta V segments were productive about 87% or about 30% of the time.

A multiplex PCR was run with 60 Vbeta primers and 13 Jbeta primers. Here immunoSEQ multiplex PCR was the method, and the copy in TCRdb shows in-frame clones only, minus some. The sample yields over 150,000 clones, more than 60% seen once. After removal of 6 bases from V and 0 bases from J, the junction contained 8 bases not matched to a gene. Germline CDR1 reads MNHGY; CDR2 reads SAAAGT. The CDR3 length is 16 residues. The genes are TRBV6-8 and TRBJ2-3; TRBD2 aligns across 8 bases. This clonotype was obtained from a woman aged 25 to 39 in good health and CMV-seropositive. The specimen was PBMCs. The CDR3 reads CASSLRPSGSTDTQYF. The CDR3 DNA sequence: TGTGCCAGCAGCCTACGGCCTAGCGGGAGCACAGATACGCAGTATTTT.